This T cell receptor beta chain originates from a study of T-cell reconstitution after alpha-beta-depleted transplantation in children. Study results and caveats: It was reported that alpha-beta T cells came from several hundred expanded graft clones (about two months after transplant). At one year after transplant, newly produced T cells mostly accounted for T-cell counts and diversity. Surviving recipient cells, namely T cells and thymic progenitors, were the source of high day-60 TCRbeta diversity in some patients.

Unique molecular identifiers were incorporated into the prepared TCRbeta library. TCRdb itself ran the PCR reads through MiXCR, one entry per CDR3 protein. The table records 490,000 or so distinct CDR3 sequences, more than 9% of them present only once. Germline V gene sequence: CDR1 DFQATT, CDR2 SNEGSKA (reference sequence). The CDR3 covers 12 residues. The V end lost 4 bases, the J end lost 10 bases, and 11 bases lay between the germline ends. This clonotype was seen repeatedly, ten times or more. What it recognizes is unknown. Sample: PBMCs, taken before TCRalphabeta/CD19-depleted stem cell transplant. The chain couples TRBV20-1 to TRBJ1-6, with unresolved D. This clonotype originated in a child aged 2 to 10 with inherited bone marrow failure, due to receive a stem cell transplant. DNA for the CDR3: TGCAGTGCTACCGACAATCGGTCACCCCTCCACTTT. Its translation: CSATDNRSPLHF.